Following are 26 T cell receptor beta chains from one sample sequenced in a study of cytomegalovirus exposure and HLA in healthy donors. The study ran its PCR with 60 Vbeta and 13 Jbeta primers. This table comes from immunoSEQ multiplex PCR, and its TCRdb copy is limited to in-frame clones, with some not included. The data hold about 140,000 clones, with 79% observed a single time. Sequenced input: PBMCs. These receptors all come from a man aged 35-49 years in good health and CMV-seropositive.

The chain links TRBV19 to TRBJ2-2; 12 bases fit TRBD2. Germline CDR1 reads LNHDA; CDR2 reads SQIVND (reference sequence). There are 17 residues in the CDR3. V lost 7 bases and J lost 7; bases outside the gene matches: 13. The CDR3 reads CASISPSGRAGGGELFF. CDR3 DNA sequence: TGTGCCAGTATATCCCCTAGCGGGAGGGCCGGTGGCGGGGAGCTGTTTTTT.

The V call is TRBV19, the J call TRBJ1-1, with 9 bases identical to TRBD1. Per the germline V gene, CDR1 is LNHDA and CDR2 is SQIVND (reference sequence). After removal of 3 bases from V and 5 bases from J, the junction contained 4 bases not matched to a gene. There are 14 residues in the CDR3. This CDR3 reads CASSMGDRDTEAFF. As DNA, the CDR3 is TGTGCCAGTAGTATGGGGGACAGGGATACTGAAGCTTTCTTT.

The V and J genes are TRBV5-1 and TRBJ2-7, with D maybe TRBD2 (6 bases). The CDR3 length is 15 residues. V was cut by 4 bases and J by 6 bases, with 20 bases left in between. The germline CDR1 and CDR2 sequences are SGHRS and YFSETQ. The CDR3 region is CASSGGGGTLSEQYF. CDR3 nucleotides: TGCGCCAGCAGCGGCGGTGGCGGGACCCTAAGCGAGCAGTACTTC.

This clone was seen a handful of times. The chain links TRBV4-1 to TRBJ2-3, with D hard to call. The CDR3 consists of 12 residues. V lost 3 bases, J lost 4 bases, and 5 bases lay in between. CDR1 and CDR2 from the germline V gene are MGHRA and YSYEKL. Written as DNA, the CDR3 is TGCGCCAGCAGCCAGCGAGCAGATACGCAGTATTTT. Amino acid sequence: CASSQRADTQYF.

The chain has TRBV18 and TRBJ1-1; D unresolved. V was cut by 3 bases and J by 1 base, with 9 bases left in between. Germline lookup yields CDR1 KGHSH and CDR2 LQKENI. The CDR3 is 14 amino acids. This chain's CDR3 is CASSPITGNTEAFF. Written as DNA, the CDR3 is TGTGCCAGCTCACCTATAACGGGGAACACTGAAGCTTTCTTT. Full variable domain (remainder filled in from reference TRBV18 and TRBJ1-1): NAGVMQNPRHLVRRRGQEARLRCSPMKGHSHVYWYRQLPEEGLKFMVYLQKENIIDESGMPKERFSAEFPKEGPSILRIQQVVRGDSAAYFCASSPITGNTEAFFGQGTRLTVV.

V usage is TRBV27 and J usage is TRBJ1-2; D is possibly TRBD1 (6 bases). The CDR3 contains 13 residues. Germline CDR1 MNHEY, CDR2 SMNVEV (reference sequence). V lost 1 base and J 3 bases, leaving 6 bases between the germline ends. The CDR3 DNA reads TGTGCCAGCAGTTTATACAGGGACTATGGCTACACCTTC. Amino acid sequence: CASSLYRDYGYTF.

CDR3 nucleotides: TGTGCCAGCAGCCACCTGGGGGGGCTAGATCAGCCCCAGCATTTT. Translated, it gives CASSHLGGLDQPQHF. This chain links TRBV21-1 with TRBJ1-5. TRBV21-1 is a pseudogene. CDR3 length: 15 residues.

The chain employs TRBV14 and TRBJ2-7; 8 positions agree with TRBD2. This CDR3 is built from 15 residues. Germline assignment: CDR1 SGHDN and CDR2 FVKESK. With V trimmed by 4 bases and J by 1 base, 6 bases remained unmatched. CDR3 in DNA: TGTGCCAGCAGCCCCCTACGGGGGGGATCCTACGAGCAGTACTTC. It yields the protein CASSPLRGGSYEQYF.

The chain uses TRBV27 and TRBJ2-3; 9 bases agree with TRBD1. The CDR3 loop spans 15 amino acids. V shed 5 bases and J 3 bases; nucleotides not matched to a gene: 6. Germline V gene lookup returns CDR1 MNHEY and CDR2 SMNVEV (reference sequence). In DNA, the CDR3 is TGTGCCAGCAGTCCCCGGGACAGGGTGACAGATACGCAGTATTTT. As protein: CASSPRDRVTDTQYF.

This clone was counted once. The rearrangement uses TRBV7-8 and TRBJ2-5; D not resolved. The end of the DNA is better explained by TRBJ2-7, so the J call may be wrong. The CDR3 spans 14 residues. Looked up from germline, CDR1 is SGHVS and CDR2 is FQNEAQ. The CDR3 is CASSLGSVTTEQYF. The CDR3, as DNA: TGTGCCAGCAGCTTAGGTTCGGTCACCACCGAGCAGTACTTC.

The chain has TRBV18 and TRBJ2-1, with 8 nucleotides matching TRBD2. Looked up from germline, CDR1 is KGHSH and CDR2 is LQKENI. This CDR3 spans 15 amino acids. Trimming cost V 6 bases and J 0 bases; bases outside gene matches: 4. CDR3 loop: CASSPSGSSYNEQFF. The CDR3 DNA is TGTGCCAGCTCGCCGAGCGGGAGCTCCTACAATGAGCAGTTCTTC.

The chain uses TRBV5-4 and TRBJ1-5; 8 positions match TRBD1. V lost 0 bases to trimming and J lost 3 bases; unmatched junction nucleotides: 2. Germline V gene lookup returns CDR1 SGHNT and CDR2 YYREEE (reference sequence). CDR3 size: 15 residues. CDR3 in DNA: TGTGCCAGCAGCTTGGGGGGACAGGTCAATCAGCCCCAGCATTTT. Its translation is CASSLGGQVNQPQHF. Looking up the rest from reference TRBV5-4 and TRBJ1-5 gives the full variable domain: ETGVTQSPTHLIKTRGQQVTLRCSSQSGHNTVSWYQQALGQGPQFIFQYYREEENGRGNFPPRFSGLQFPNYSSELNVNALELDDSALYLCASSLGGQVNQPQHFGDGTRLSIL.

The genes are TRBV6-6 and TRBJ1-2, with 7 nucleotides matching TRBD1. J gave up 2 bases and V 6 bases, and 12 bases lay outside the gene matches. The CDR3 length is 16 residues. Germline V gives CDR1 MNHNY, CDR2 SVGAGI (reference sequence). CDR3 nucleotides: TGTGCCAGCAGCCCTTCTAGACCGACAGGGAACTATGGCTACACCTTC. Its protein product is CASSPSRPTGNYGYTF.

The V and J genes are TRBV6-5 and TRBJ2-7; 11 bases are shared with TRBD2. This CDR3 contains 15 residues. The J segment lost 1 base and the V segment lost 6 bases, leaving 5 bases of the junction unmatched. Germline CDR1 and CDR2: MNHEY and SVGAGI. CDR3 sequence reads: CASSPLAGGSYEQYF. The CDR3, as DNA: TGTGCCAGCAGCCCTCTAGCGGGGGGTTCCTACGAGCAGTACTTC.

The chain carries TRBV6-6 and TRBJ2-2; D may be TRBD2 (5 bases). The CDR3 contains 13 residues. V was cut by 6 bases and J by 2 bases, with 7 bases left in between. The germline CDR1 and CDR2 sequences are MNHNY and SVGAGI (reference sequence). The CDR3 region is CASSGLNTGELFF. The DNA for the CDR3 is TGTGCCAGCAGCGGACTTAACACCGGGGAGCTGTTTTTT.

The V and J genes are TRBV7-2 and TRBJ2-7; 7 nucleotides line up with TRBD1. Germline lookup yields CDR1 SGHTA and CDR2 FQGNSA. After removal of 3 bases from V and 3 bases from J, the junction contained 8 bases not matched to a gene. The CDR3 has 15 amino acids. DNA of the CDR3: TGTGCCAGCAGCTTTCTGGGACAGACTAACTACGAGCAGTACTTC. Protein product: CASSFLGQTNYEQYF.

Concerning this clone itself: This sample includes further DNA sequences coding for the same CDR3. The DNA for the CDR3 is TGTGCCAGCAGTTACTCGAGTAGCGGCTACAATGAGCAGTTCTTC. Protein: CASSYSSSGYNEQFF. The V gene is TRBV6-5, the J gene TRBJ2-1, with a possible D match to TRBD2 (6 bases). CDR1 is MNHEY, CDR2 SVGAGI, per germline. Trimming pared 0 bases from V and 3 bases from J, leaving 9 bases between. There are 15 residues in the CDR3.

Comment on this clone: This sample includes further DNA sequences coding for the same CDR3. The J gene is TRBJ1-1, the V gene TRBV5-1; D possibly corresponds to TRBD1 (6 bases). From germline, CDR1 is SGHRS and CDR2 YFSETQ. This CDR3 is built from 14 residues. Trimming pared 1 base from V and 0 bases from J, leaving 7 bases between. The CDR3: CASSLTGLNTEAFF. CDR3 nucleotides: TGCGCCAGCAGCTTGACAGGGCTGAACACTGAAGCTTTCTTT. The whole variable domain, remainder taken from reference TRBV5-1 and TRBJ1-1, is KAGVTQTPRYLIKTRGQQVTLSCSPISGHRSVSWYQQTPGQGLQFLFEYFSETQRNKGNFPGRFSGRQFSNSRSEMNVSTLELGDSALYLCASSLTGLNTEAFFGQGTRLTVV.

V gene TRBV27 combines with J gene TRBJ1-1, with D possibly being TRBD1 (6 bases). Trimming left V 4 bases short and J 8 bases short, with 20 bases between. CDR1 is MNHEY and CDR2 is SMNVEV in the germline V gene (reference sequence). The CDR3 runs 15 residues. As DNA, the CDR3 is TGTGCCAGCAGTTCCGGTACCGGGACAAAGAACGAAGCTTTCTTT. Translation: CASSSGTGTKNEAFF.

CDR3 nucleotides: TGTGCCAGCAGTTTTGAGGGGGCGTGGGAGACCCAGTACTTC. Translation: CASSFEGAWETQYF. The gene calls are TRBV28 and TRBJ2-5, with 7 bases that match TRBD1. The J segment lost 5 bases and the V segment lost 3 bases, leaving 6 bases of the junction unmatched. This CDR3 comprises 14 residues. Germline V CDR1 and CDR2: MDHEN, SYDVKM.

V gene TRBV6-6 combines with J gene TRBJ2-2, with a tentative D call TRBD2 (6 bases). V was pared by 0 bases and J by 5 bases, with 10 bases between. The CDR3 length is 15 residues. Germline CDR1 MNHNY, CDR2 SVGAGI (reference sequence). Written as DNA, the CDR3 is TGTGCCAGCAGTTACTCGTCAGGGAGGACCGGGGAGCTGTTTTTT. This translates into CASSYSSGRTGELFF.

CDR3 protein: CASSFHDGGAYEQYF. The CDR3 DNA follows: TGTGCCAGCAGTTTCCACGACGGGGGGGCCTACGAGCAGTACTTC. V usage is TRBV27 and J usage is TRBJ2-7; 8 bases map to TRBD2. Germline V gene data show CDR1 as MNHEY and CDR2 as SMNVEV (reference sequence). The V and J ends lost 3 bases and 2 bases, in that order; junction bases with no gene match: 6. CDR3 length: 15 amino acids.

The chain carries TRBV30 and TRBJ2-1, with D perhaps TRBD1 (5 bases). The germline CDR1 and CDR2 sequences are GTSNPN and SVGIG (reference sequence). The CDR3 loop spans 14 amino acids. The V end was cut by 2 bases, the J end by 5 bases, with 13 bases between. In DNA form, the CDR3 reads TGTGCCTGGAGTAGGGGCCCTTATAACAATGAGCAGTTCTTC. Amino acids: CAWSRGPYNNEQFF.

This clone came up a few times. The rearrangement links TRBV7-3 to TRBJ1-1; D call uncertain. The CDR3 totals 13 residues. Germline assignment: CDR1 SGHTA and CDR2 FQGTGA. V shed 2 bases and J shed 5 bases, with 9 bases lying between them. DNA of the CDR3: TGTGCCAGCAGCTTACATCCTCGGACTGAAGCTTTCTTT. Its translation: CASSLHPRTEAFF.

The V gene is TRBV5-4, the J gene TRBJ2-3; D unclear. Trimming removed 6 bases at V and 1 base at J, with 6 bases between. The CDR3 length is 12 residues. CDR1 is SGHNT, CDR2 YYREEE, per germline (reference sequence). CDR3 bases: TGTGCCAGCACTCGGGGCACAGATACGCAGTATTTT. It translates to CASTRGTDTQYF.

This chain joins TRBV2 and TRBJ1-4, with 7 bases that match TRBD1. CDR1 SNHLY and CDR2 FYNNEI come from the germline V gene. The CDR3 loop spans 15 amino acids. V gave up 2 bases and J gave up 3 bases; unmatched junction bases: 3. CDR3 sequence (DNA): TGTGCCAGCAGTGAACAAGGACAGGCTAATGAAAAACTGTTTTTT. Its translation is CASSEQGQANEKLFF.